This T cell receptor beta chain was recorded in a study of T cells after yellow fever vaccination. Findings of the study overall: Compared with primary, the secondary response was weaker and peaked at day 5, not 15. Some clonotypes, a small share, were shared between CD4 and CD8 compartments.

TCRdb recomputed calls from the 5' RACE reads with MiXCR, one row per CDR3 protein. The sample holds some 120,000 distinct CDR3 sequences, 12% to 15% seen once. The CDR3 covers 15 residues. Germline loops: CDR1 LGHNA, CDR2 YSLEER. The ends were cut back, 0 bases at V and 9 bases at J, with 15 bases in the middle. A word on this clonotype: What it recognizes is unknown.

The sequencing used CD8+ T cells sorted from PBMCs, collected 5 days after the yellow fever booster vaccination. The sequence came from a man aged 18 to 30 who received the YFV17D yellow fever vaccine. J is TRBJ1-3 and V is TRBV4-3; D remains ambiguous. The CDR3 is CASSQDWLVVSTIYF. CDR3 coding DNA: TGCGCCAGCAGCCAAGATTGGCTCGTCGTATCCACCATATATTTT.